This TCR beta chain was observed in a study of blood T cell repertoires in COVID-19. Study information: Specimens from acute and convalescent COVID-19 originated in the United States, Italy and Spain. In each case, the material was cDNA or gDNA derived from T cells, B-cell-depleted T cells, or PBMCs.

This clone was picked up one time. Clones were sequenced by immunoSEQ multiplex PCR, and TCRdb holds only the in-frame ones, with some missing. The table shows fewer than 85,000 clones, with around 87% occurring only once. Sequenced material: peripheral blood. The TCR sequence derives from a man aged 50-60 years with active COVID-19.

CDR3 sequence (DNA): TGTGCCAGCAGCTTCTCCGGGGATCAGCCCCAGCATTTT. This encodes CASSFSGDQPQHF. The J gene is TRBJ1-5, the V gene TRBV7-9; D ambiguous. The V gene's germline CDR1 is SEHNR and CDR2 FQNEAQ (reference sequence). The V gene lost 3 bases and the J gene lost 5 bases, with 8 bases spanning the gap. This CDR3 comprises 13 residues. The full variable domain, with the rest looked up from reference TRBV7-9 and TRBJ1-5, is DTGVSQNPRHKITKRGQNVTFRCDPISEHNRLYWYRQTLGQGPEFLTYFQNEAQLEKSRLLSDRFSAERPKGSFSTLEIQRTEQGDSAMYLCASSFSGDQPQHFGDGTRLSIL.